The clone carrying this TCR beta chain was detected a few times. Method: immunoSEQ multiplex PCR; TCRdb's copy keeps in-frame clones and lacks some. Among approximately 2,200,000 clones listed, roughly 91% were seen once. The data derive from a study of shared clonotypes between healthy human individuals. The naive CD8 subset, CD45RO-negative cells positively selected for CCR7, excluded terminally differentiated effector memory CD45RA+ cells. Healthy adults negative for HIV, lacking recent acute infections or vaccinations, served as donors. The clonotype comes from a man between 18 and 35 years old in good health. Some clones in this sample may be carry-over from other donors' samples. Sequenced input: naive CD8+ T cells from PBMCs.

The CDR3 here is CASSDSTGPNQPQHF. CDR3 nucleotides: TGTGCCAGCAGTGATTCGACAGGACCCAATCAGCCCCAGCATTTT. The V and J genes are TRBV2 and TRBJ1-5, with D perhaps matching TRBD1 (6 bases). The CDR3 sequence is 15 residues long. V was shortened by 3 bases and J by 3 bases, with 12 bases between the two germline ends. Germline V gene data show CDR1 as SNHLY and CDR2 as FYNNEI.